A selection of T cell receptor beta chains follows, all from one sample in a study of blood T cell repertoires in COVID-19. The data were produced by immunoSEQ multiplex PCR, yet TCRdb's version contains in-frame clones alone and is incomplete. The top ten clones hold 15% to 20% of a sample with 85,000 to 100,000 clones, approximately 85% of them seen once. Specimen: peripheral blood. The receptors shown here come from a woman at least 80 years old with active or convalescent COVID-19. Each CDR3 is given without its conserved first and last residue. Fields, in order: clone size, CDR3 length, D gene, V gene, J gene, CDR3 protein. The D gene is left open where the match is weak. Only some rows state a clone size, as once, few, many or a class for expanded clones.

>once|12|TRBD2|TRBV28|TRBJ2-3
ASSFSGRTDTQY
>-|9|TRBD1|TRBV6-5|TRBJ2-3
AVGGRDTQY
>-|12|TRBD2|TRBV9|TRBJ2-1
ASSAGLAGHEQF
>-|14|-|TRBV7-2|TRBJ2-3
ASSFRSDSHTDTQY
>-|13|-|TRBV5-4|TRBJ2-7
ASSIPQGGYAEQY
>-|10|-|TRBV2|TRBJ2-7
ASRVEPREQY
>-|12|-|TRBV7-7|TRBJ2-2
ASRAGQNTGELF
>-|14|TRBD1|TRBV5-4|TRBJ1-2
ASSAPPGQGKYGYT
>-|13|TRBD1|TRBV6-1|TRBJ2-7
ASNLSGQNPYEQY
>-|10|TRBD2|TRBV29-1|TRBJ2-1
SVGPSGTTEF
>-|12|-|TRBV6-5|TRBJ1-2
ASSLQDANYGYT
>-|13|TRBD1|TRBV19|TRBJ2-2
ASSQGGEYTGELF
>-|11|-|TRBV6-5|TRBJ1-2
ASRGGVHYGYT
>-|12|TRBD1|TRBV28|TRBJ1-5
ASRTGQGEGPQH
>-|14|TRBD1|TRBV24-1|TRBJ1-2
ATSGGLGQGANGYT
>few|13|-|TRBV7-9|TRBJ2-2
ASSIGRGLTGELF
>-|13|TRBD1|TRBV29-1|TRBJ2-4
SVVRTGGPKNIQY
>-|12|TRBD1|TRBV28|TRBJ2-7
ASRVGTGSYEQY
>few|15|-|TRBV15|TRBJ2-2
ATSRDQGGPGGGELF
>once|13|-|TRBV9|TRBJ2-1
ASSVSGSGNNEQF
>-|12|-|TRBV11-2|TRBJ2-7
ASSLTGINYEQY
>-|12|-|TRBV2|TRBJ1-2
ASSEDSRDYGYT
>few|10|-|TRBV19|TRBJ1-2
ASSISVYGYT
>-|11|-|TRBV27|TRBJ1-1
ASSFSVTTEAF
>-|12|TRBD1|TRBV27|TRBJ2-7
ASRQGGQGVEQY
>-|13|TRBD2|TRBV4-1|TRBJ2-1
ASSHRTSGNNEQF
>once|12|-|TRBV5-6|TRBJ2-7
ASSLLGAWDEQY
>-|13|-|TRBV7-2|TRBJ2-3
ASSLEAASWDTQY
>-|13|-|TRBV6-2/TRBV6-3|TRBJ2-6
ASSSGEFGANVLT
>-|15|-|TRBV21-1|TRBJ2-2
ASSKRHPLRNTGELF
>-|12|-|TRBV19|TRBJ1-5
ASSRPLSNQPQH
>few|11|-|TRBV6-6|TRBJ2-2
ASSSSNTGELF
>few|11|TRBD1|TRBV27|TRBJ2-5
ASRGLTGETQY
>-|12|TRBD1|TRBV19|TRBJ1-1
ASSIRQGITEAF
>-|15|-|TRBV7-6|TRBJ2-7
ASSPERGQGIPYEQY
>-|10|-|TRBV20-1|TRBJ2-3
SASIAIDTQY
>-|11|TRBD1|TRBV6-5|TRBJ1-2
ASRDRDNYGYT
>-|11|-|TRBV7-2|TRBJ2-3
ASSPPGTDTQY
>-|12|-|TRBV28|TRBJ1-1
ASSPLPRQGLSF
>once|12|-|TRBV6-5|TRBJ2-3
ASSPEGATDTQY
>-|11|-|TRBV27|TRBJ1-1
ASSSEPSRKAF
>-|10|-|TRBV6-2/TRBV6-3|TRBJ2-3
ASSYWGQAQY
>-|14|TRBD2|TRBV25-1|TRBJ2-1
ASSPNSGSRYNEQF
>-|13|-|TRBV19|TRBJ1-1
ASNPGYTGLIEAF
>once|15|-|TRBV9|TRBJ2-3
ASSVATPAGGTDTQY
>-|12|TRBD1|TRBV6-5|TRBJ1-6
ASSYDRENSPLH
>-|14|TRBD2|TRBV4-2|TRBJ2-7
ASSPLWTSGRDEQY
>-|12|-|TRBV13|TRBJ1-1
ASSLGQVNTEAF
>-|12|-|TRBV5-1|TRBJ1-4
ASSAGSGDEKLF
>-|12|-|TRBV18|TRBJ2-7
ASSPVGGSYEQY